This T cell receptor (beta chain) derives from a study of T cells in Graves' hyperthyroidism and ophthalmopathy. For the study at large: Pretreatment peripheral blood was obtained at initial diagnosis. Study-level results: Most thyroid clonotypes expanded above 0.001 were also detected in blood.

Patients with uncontrolled infections, other autoimmune diseases, pregnancy or lactation were excluded. This clonotype was counted only a few times. Its matching antigen is unknown. Amplification targeted TCR beta CDR3 regions from RNA transcripts. In the first-round RT-PCR of the TCR CDR3, the HTBI primer set was used. TCRdb passed the multiplex PCR reads through MiXCR, listing each CDR3 protein once. In the table there are about 480,000 distinct CDR3 sequences, approximately 15% of which are singletons. The ends were cut back, 3 bases at V and 1 base at J, with 13 bases in the middle. The germline gives CDR1 SGHVS, CDR2 FQNEAQ. This CDR3 comprises 16 residues.

The clonotype originates from a woman aged 18-30 years with Graves' hyperthyroidism. The sequenced sample was blood. The chain joins TRBV7-8 to TRBJ1-5; maybe TRBD1 (6 bases). The DNA for the CDR3 is TGTGCCAGCAGCTTTACAGGGTACGGAAGCAATCAGCCCCAGCATTTT. Translating gives CASSFTGYGSNQPQHF.